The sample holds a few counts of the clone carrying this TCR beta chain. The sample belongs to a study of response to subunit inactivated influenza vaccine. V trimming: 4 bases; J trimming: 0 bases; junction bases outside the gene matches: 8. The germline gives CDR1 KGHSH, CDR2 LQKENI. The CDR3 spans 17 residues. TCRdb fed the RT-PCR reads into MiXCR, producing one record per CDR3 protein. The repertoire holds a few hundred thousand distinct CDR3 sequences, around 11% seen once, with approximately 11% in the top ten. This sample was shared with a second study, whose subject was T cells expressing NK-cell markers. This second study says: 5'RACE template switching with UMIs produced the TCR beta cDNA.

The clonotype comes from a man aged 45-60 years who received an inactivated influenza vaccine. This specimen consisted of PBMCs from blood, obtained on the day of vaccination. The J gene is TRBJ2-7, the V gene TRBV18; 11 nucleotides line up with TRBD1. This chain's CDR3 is CASSLGQGAYISYEQYF. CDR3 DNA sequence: TGTGCCAGCTCACTCGGACAGGGGGCCTATATCTCCTACGAGCAGTACTTC. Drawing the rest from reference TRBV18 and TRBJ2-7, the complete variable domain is NAGVMQNPRHLVRRRGQEARLRCSPMKGHSHVYWYRQLPEEGLKFMVYLQKENIIDESGMPKERFSAEFPKEGPSILRIQQVVRGDSAAYFCASSLGQGAYISYEQYFGPGTRLTVT.